Listed here is a single TCR beta chain. The sample is drawn from a study of T cells after yellow fever vaccination. TCRdb reprocessed the 5' RACE reads with MiXCR, giving one entry per CDR3 protein. The sample has tens of thousands of distinct CDR3 sequences, roughly 14% seen once; the top ten hold under 30%. This CDR3 spans 18 amino acids. Germline trimming cut 4 bases from V and 2 bases from J; bases unmatched to any gene: 10. CDR1 is KGHDR, CDR2 SFDVKD, per germline. The sequence was collected from a man in his late teens or twenties who received the YFV17D yellow fever vaccine. The V call is TRBV24-1, the J call TRBJ2-3; 11 positions agree with TRBD2. The specimen comprised CD8+ T cells not binding an NS4B(214-222) dextramer, sorted from PBMCs, sampled less than 25 days after the first yellow fever vaccination. CDR3 protein: CATSDHRLAGISTDTQYF. The CDR3 bases are TGTGCCACCAGTGACCACAGACTAGCGGGGATCTCCACAGATACGCAGTATTTT.